What follows is one T cell receptor beta chain and its context. The data stem from a study of cytomegalovirus exposure and HLA in healthy donors. The length of the CDR3 is 15 residues. Germline CDR1 is SEHNR and CDR2 is FQNEAQ (reference sequence). The V segment lost 1 base and the J segment 3 bases; nucleotides outside the gene matches: 4. Use of 60 Vbeta and 13 Jbeta primers characterized the PCR. Measured with immunoSEQ multiplex PCR; TCRdb has only the in-frame clones, and not every one. The sample contains around 120,000 clones, around 80% of which appear only once. Material for sequencing was PBMCs. The clonotype originates from a man younger than 30 in good health and CMV-seronegative. The V and J genes are TRBV7-9 and TRBJ2-7, with 9 bases lining up with TRBD2. The CDR3 bases are TGTGCCAGCAGCTTAGATCTAGCGGGAAACTACGAGCAGTACTTC. It translates to CASSLDLAGNYEQYF.